These 25 T cell receptor beta chains came from one sample sequenced in a study of cytomegalovirus exposure and HLA in healthy donors. The study ran its PCR with 60 Vbeta and 13 Jbeta primers. Sequencing used immunoSEQ multiplex PCR; TCRdb keeps in-frame clones, though not all of them. The repertoire consists of approximately 190,000 clones, with about nine tenths occurring once and the leading ten covering 1.1%. Sequencing was carried out using PBMCs. All receptors come from a boy aged 2-15 years in good health and CMV-seronegative.

V is TRBV28 and J is TRBJ1-2, with D possibly being TRBD1 (5 bases). Germline V gives CDR1 MDHEN, CDR2 SYDVKM. The V and J ends lost 3 bases and 2 bases respectively, with 7 bases between them. This CDR3 has 13 amino acids. CDR3 loop: CASSLGQNYGYTF. The CDR3 DNA is TGTGCCAGCAGTTTGGGGCAGAACTATGGCTACACCTTC.

This clone was detected only a few times. This rearrangement joins TRBV10-3 to TRBJ2-4; TRBD2 might be the D (7 bases). V was pared by 0 bases and J by 1 base, with 13 bases between. The CDR3 runs to 17 residues. Germline V gene lookup returns CDR1 ENHRY and CDR2 SYGVKD. CDR3 nucleotides: TGTGCCATCAGTGAGTCGAGTGGGAGGGGGGCCAAAAACATTCAGTACTTC. It specifies CAISESSGRGAKNIQYF.

This chain connects TRBV7-9 to TRBJ1-2, with D perhaps matching TRBD1 (6 bases). Germline assignment: CDR1 SEHNR and CDR2 FQNEAQ (reference sequence). The CDR3 is made up of 11 amino acids. CDR3 nucleotides: TGTGCACACAATCCAGGGGATGGCTACACCTTC. This translates into CAHNPGDGYTF.

This clone was recorded once. This chain connects TRBV30 to TRBJ1-1; D is ambiguous. With 5 bases removed from V and 5 bases from J, the gap between germline ends came to 9 bases. Germline CDR1 is GTSNPN and CDR2 is SVGIG (reference sequence). CDR3 length: 11 residues. The CDR3 DNA follows: TGTGCCTGGGGGCCTGATACTGAAGCTTTCTTT. Translation gives CAWGPDTEAFF.

With regard to this clone: Other nucleotide sequences in the sample specify the same CDR3. The genes are TRBV27 and TRBJ1-5; 10 bases map to TRBD1. The V and J ends lost 6 bases and 3 bases, in that order; junction bases with no gene match: 8. Germline CDR1 and CDR2: MNHEY and SMNVEV (reference sequence). This CDR3 comprises 16 residues. CDR3 DNA: TGTGCCAGCAGACTGACAGGGGGCCGTTACAATCAGCCCCAGCATTTT. Its translation is CASRLTGGRYNQPQHF.

The chain has TRBV28 and TRBJ2-2; 7 bases match TRBD2. V trimming: 8 bases; J trimming: 7 bases; junction bases outside the gene matches: 10. Germline V gene lookup returns CDR1 MDHEN and CDR2 SYDVKM. The CDR3 sequence is 14 residues long. CDR3 in DNA: TGTGCCAGCCGGGTGGGAGGGCCGGTCGGGGAGCTGTTTTTT. Translation: CASRVGGPVGELFF.

This chain uses TRBV7-2 with TRBJ1-3; tentative D call: TRBD1 (5 bases). Trimming removed 5 bases at V and 4 bases at J, with 18 bases between. The CDR3 is 16 amino acids. The V gene's germline CDR1 is SGHTA and CDR2 FQGNSA. The DNA for the CDR3 is TGTGCCAGCAGCCCGGGGGTCCTACAAGGCGGAAACACCATATATTTT. It codes for CASSPGVLQGGNTIYF.

The chain joins TRBV6-5 to TRBJ2-2; 9 bases align to TRBD1. CDR3 length: 15 residues. Germline V lookup: CDR1 MNHEY, CDR2 SVGAGI. After removal of 4 bases from V and 6 bases from J, the junction contained 6 bases not matched to a gene. CDR3 DNA: TGTGCCAGCAGTTTCCGGGACAGGGTGTCCGGGGAGCTGTTTTTT. This encodes CASSFRDRVSGELFF.

The chain recombines TRBV5-4 with TRBJ2-7, with TRBD2 identical over 9 bases. Germline CDR1 and CDR2: SGHNT and YYREEE (reference sequence). V lost 1 base to trimming and J lost 7 bases; unmatched junction nucleotides: 9. The CDR3 loop spans 15 amino acids. The CDR3 sequence is CASSLLGGTSLEQYF. As DNA, the CDR3 is TGTGCCAGCAGCTTGTTGGGAGGGACTAGCTTAGAGCAGTACTTC.

The chain has TRBV30 and TRBJ2-3, with D tentatively TRBD2 (5 bases). This CDR3 has 14 amino acids. Looked up from germline, CDR1 is GTSNPN and CDR2 is SVGIG (reference sequence). Trimming left V 4 bases short and J 0 bases short, with 11 bases between. CDR3 residues: CAWNSGTSTDTQYF. For the CDR3, the DNA is TGTGCCTGGAACAGCGGTACTAGCACAGATACGCAGTATTTT.

This chain links TRBV5-4 with TRBJ2-7; D unresolved. This CDR3 contains 12 residues. Germline values: CDR1 SGHNT, CDR2 YYREEE (reference sequence). V dropped 7 bases and J dropped 2 bases, with 10 bases sitting between them. In nucleotides, the CDR3 is TGTGCCAGCTCTAACGGTGCCTACGAGCAGTACTTC. Amino acids: CASSNGAYEQYF.

The genes are TRBV15 and TRBJ2-7; 8 nucleotides match TRBD1. Looked up from germline, CDR1 is LNHNV and CDR2 is YYDKDF (reference sequence). The CDR3 is 14 amino acids. V was pared by 0 bases and J by 3 bases, with 1 base of the junction left unmatched. The CDR3 nucleotides are TGTGCCACCAGCAGAGATGGACAGGGCTACGAGCAGTACTTC. Amino acid sequence: CATSRDGQGYEQYF.

The chain employs TRBV5-1 and TRBJ2-7; 7 bases align to TRBD1. V gave up 3 bases and J gave up 1 base; unmatched junction bases: 10. The CDR3 has 16 amino acids. Germline-derived CDR1 and CDR2 are SGHRS and YFSETQ. In nucleotides, the CDR3 is TGCGCCAGCAGCTGGGGGACCGGGACAGAATCCTACGAGCAGTACTTC. Residues: CASSWGTGTESYEQYF.

The chain employs TRBV7-2 and TRBJ2-1, with TRBD2 as a possible D gene (5 bases). V was shortened by 1 base and J by 0 bases, with 16 bases between the two germline ends. The CDR3 runs 18 residues. Germline V gene data show CDR1 as SGHTA and CDR2 as FQGNSA. Here the CDR3 DNA reads TGTGCCAGCAGCTTAGTGAGGAGCGGCAGAAGCTCCTACAATGAGCAGTTCTTC. Encoded protein: CASSLVRSGRSSYNEQFF. The full variable domain, with the rest looked up from reference TRBV7-2 and TRBJ2-1, is GAGVSQSPSNKVTEKGKDVELRCDPISGHTALYWYRQSLGQGLEFLIYFQGNSAPDKSGLPSDRFSAERTGGSVSTLTIQRTQQEDSAVYLCASSLVRSGRSSYNEQFFGPGTRLTVL.

V and J are TRBV2 and TRBJ2-1; 9 bases align to TRBD1. The germline CDR1 and CDR2 sequences are SNHLY and FYNNEI. The J segment lost 8 bases and the V segment lost 6 bases, leaving 11 bases of the junction unmatched. CDR3 length equals 15 residues. The CDR3 loop reads CASRYNRGRPHEQFF. The CDR3 nucleotides are TGTGCCAGCAGGTACAACAGGGGGCGTCCCCATGAGCAGTTCTTC.

The rearrangement joins TRBV2 to TRBJ1-2, with 7 bases matching TRBD1. From germline, CDR1 is SNHLY and CDR2 FYNNEI. Losses at the gene ends were 5 bases for V and 8 bases for J; bases not matched to a gene: 8. CDR3 length: 13 amino acids. The CDR3 reads CASSLTGDSGYTF. CDR3 sequence (DNA): TGTGCCAGCAGTCTCACAGGGGATTCGGGCTACACCTTC.

The chain uses TRBV6-1 and TRBJ1-1; maybe TRBD1 (5 bases). V was shortened by 6 bases and J by 0 bases, with 14 bases between the two germline ends. The CDR3 totals 15 residues. In germline, CDR1 is MNHNS, CDR2 SASEGT. The CDR3 loop is CASRRGDGMNTEAFF. CDR3 DNA sequence: TGTGCCAGCAGACGGGGGGACGGGATGAACACTGAAGCTTTCTTT.

The rearrangement uses TRBV7-9 and TRBJ1-1; D is possibly TRBD1 (5 bases). Germline V lookup: CDR1 SEHNR, CDR2 FQNEAQ (reference sequence). Trimming left V 5 bases short and J 5 bases short, with 27 bases between. This CDR3 is built from 18 residues. CDR3 sequence: CASSQTGSGGNRRTEAFF. The CDR3 DNA reads TGTGCCAGCAGCCAAACGGGATCGGGGGGAAATAGGAGGACTGAAGCTTTCTTT. Full variable domain (missing parts from reference TRBV7-9 and TRBJ1-1): DTGVSQNPRHKITKRGQNVTFRCDPISEHNRLYWYRQTLGQGPEFLTYFQNEAQLEKSRLLSDRFSAERPKGSFSTLEIQRTEQGDSAMYLCASSQTGSGGNRRTEAFFGQGTRLTVV.

The chain links TRBV4-1 to TRBJ2-1, with D perhaps TRBD1 (5 bases). The V and J ends lost 2 bases and 8 bases respectively, with 19 bases between them. The CDR3 extends over 16 amino acids. Per germline, CDR1 MGHRA and CDR2 YSYEKL. The chain's CDR3 is CASSQKSSIREDEQFF. The CDR3 region has the DNA TGCGCCAGCAGCCAAAAGTCTAGTATCAGGGAAGATGAGCAGTTCTTC.

This clone was counted only a few times. The CDR3 coding sequence is TGTGCCAGCAGTGAAGGTGGCCATAGCAATCAGCCCCAGCATTTT. It codes for CASSEGGHSNQPQHF. V and J are TRBV6-1 and TRBJ1-5; D is ambiguous. The V gene lost 1 base and the J gene lost 0 bases, with 7 bases spanning the gap. CDR1 MNHNS and CDR2 SASEGT come from the germline V gene. The CDR3 loop spans 15 amino acids.

This chain connects TRBV5-6 to TRBJ2-5; a weak D match, TRBD2 (6 bases). This CDR3 is built from 14 residues. With 4 bases removed from V and 6 bases from J, the gap between germline ends came to 16 bases. The germline V gene encodes CDR1 SGHDT and CDR2 YYEEEE. The CDR3 DNA follows: TGTGCCAGCAGCCGCTCGACTAGTGCGAAGACCCAGTACTTC. Its translation: CASSRSTSAKTQYF.

The chain joins TRBV5-1 to TRBJ2-7; 7 nucleotides agree with TRBD2. The J segment lost 4 bases and the V segment lost 0 bases, leaving 10 bases of the junction unmatched. Germline lookup yields CDR1 SGHRS and CDR2 YFSETQ. The CDR3 extends over 16 amino acids. CDR3 residues: CASSLDRSSGAYEQYF. As DNA, the CDR3 is TGCGCCAGCAGCTTGGACAGGTCTAGCGGAGCTTACGAGCAGTACTTC.

The chain couples TRBV30 to TRBJ2-1, with TRBD2 matching 8 bases. Trimming at V came to 5 bases and at J to 0 bases, leaving 6 bases not matched to a gene. The CDR3 is made up of 15 amino acids. CDR1 and CDR2 (germline): GTSNPN, SVGIG (reference sequence). The CDR3 protein is CAWAPLAGSYNEQFF. In nucleotides, the CDR3 is TGTGCCTGGGCCCCCCTAGCGGGCTCCTACAATGAGCAGTTCTTC.

This chain uses TRBV5-1 with TRBJ1-2; D gene unclear. CDR1 SGHRS and CDR2 YFSETQ come from the germline V gene. The CDR3 has 13 amino acids. V shed 0 bases and J shed 6 bases, with 9 bases lying between them. The CDR3 reads CASSLAPGNGYTF. The CDR3 DNA is TGCGCCAGCAGCTTGGCCCCAGGCAATGGCTACACCTTC.

This clone was observed a single time. The chain combines TRBV6-1 with TRBJ2-5; D not resolved. Germline values: CDR1 MNHNS, CDR2 SASEGT. This CDR3 is 14 amino acids long. The V gene lost 6 bases and the J gene lost 5 bases, with 16 bases spanning the gap. This CDR3 reads CASSPLWASETQYF. The CDR3 coding sequence is TGTGCCAGCAGCCCCTTGTGGGCGAGTGAGACCCAGTACTTC.